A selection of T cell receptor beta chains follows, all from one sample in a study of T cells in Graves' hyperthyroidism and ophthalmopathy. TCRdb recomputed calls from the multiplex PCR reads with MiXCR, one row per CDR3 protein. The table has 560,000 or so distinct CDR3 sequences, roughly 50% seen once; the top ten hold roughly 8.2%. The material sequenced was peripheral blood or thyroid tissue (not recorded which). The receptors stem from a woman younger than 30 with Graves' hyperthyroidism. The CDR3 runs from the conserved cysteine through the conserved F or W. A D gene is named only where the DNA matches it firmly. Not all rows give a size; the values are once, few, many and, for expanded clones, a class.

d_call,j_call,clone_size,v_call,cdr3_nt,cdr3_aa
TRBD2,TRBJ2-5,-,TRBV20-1,TGCAGTGCTAGGGACGGGACTAGCGGGACTGGGACCCAGTACTTC,CSARDGTSGTGTQYF
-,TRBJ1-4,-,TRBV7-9,TGCGCCAGCAGCTGGACGACAGGTTTTAATGAAAAACTGTTTTTT,CASSWTTGFNEKLFF
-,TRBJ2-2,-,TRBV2,TGTGCCAGCAGGACAGACATGAACACCGGGGAGCTGTTTTTT,CASRTDMNTGELFF
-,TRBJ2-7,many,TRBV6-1,TGTGCCAGCAGCAGGAATTACGAGCAGTACTTC,CASSRNYEQYF
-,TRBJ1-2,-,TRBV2,TGTGCCAGCAGTCCTCAGGGGAATTTCTATGGCTACACCTTC,CASSPQGNFYGYTF
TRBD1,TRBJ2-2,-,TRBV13,TGTGCCAGCAGTTTCGCCGGGACAGAGAACACCGGGGAGCTGTTTTTT,CASSFAGTENTGELFF
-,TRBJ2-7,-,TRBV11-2,TGTGCCAGCAGCTTAGATGTTCGGTTGCAGTACTTC,CASSLDVRLQYF
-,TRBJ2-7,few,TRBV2,TGTGCCAGCAGTGATCGGTTCCGGGGGAGCTCCTACGAGCAGTACTTC,CASSDRFRGSSYEQYF
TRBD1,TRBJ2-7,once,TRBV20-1,TGCAGTGCTAGAGGGACAGGGGACAACGAGCAGTACTTC,CSARGTGDNEQYF
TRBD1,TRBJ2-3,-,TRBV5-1,TGCGCCAGCAGCACGGGACAGGGATCAGATACGCAGTATTTT,CASSTGQGSDTQYF
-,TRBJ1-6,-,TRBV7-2,TGTGCCAGCAGCGGAAGAGGAAAATATAATTCACCCCTCCACTTT,CASSGRGKYNSPLHF
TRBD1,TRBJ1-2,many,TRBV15,TGTGCCACCAGCAGAGACCCAGGGGGCGATGGCTACACCTTC,CATSRDPGGDGYTF
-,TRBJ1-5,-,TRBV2,TGTGCCAGCAGCTGGGACGGGGAAGGGGGTCAGCCCCAGCATTTT,CASSWDGEGGQPQHF
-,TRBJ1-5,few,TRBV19,TGTGCCAGTAAAGTTGGTTTGGGGAGTCAGCCCCAGCATTTT,CASKVGLGSQPQHF
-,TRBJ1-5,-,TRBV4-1,TGCGCCAGCAGCGAAACAGGGATGTACAATCAGCCCCAGCATTTT,CASSETGMYNQPQHF
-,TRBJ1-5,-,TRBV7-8,TGTGCCAGCAGCTTGGAACCAGGGGTCCACAATCAGCCCCAGCATTTT,CASSLEPGVHNQPQHF
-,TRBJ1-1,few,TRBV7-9,TGTGCCAGCAGCTTAGATCCAGAGAACACTGAAGCTTTCTTT,CASSLDPENTEAFF
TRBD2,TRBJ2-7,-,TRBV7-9,TGTGCCAGCAGCGGAAGGACTAGCGGGAAGTTCGAGCAGTACTTC,CASSGRTSGKFEQYF
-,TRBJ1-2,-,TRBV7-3,TGCGCCAGCAGCCAAGGAGGTTATTCTGGCTACACCTTC,CASSQGGYSGYTF
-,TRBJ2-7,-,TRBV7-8,TGTGCCAGCAGTCCTCCCCGGGGGACTCACGAGCAGTACTTC,CASSPPRGTHEQYF
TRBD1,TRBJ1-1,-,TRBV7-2,TGTGCCAGCAGCATAGGGACAGAGGTTGAAGCTTTCTTT,CASSIGTEVEAFF
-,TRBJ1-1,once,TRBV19,TGTGCCAGTAGTATCGGGGGGCTAAGCACTGAAGCTTTCTTT,CASSIGGLSTEAFF
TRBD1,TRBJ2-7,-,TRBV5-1,TGCGCCAGCAGCTGGGGACAGGTTTTTGCCTACGAGCAGTACTTC,CASSWGQVFAYEQYF
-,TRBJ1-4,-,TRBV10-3,TGTACCAGCAGTGAACTCAGGGACAATGAAAAACTGTTTTTT,CTSSELRDNEKLFF
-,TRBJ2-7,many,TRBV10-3,TGTGCCATCAGTGAAGCGCTCGAGCAGTACTTC,CAISEALEQYF
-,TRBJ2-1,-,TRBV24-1,TGTGCCACCAGTGATTTGTGGGGGGTTGAGTTCTTC,CATSDLWGVEFF
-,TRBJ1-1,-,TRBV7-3,TGTGCCTGGACCCTGACTGAAGCTTTCTTT,CAWTLTEAFF
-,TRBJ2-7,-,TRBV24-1,TGTGCCACCAGTCCCCGGGACACCTCCTACGAGCAGTACTTC,CATSPRDTSYEQYF
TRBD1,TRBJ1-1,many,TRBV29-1,TGCAGCGTTGGGACAGGGGGATCGGCTTTCTTT,CSVGTGGSAFF
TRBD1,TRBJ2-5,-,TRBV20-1,TGCAGTGCTGGGGGACAGGGGACGCCTGGGGAGACCCAGTACTTC,CSAGGQGTPGETQYF
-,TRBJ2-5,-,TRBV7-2,TGCGCCAGCAGCCCCTGGGACGGAAAAGAGACCCAGTACTTC,CASSPWDGKETQYF
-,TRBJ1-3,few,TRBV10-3,TGTGCCATCAGAAATCAGAGCTCTGGAAACACCATATATTTT,CAIRNQSSGNTIYF
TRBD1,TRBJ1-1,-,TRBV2,TGTGCCAGCAGCCAGACAGGGGGCAACACTGAAGCTTTCTTT,CASSQTGGNTEAFF
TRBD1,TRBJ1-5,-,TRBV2,TGTGCCAGCAGTTTCAAGGGACAGGGGAATCAGCCCCAGCATTTT,CASSFKGQGNQPQHF
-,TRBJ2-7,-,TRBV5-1,TGCGCCAGCAGCTTGGCCTTTTCGAGGGAGCAGTACTTC,CASSLAFSREQYF
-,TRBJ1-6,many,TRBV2,TGTGCCAGCACCTATGACGGACGTAATTCACCCCTCCACTTT,CASTYDGRNSPLHF
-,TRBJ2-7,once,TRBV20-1,TGCAGTACCATTGGAAGGACGAGCTCCTACGAGCAGTACTTC,CSTIGRTSSYEQYF